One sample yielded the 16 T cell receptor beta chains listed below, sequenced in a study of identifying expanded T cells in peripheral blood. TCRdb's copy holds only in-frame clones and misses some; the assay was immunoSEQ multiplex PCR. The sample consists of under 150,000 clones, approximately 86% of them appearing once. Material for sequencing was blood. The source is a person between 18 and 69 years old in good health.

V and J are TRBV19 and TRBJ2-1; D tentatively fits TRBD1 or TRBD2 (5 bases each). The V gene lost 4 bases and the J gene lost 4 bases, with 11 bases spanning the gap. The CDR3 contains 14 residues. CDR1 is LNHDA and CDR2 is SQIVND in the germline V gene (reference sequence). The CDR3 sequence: CASSTGTVYNEQFF. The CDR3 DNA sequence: TGTGCCAGTAGTACCGGGACCGTATACAATGAGCAGTTCTTC.

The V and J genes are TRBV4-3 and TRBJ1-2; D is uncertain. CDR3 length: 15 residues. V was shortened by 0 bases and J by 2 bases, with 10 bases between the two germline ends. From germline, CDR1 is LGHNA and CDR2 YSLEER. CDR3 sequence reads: CASSQDLEKNYGYTF. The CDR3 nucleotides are TGCGCCAGCAGCCAAGATTTGGAGAAGAACTATGGCTACACCTTC.

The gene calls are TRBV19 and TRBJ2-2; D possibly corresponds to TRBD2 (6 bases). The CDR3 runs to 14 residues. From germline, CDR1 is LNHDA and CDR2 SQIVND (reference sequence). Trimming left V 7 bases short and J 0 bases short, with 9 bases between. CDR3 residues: CASISGTNTGELFF. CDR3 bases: TGTGCCAGTATTAGCGGAACGAACACCGGGGAGCTGTTTTTT.

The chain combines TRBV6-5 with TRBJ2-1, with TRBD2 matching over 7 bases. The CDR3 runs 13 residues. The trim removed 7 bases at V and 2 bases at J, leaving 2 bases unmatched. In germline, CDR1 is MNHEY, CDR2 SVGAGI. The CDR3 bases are TGTGCCAGCACGGCGGGAGCCTACAATGAGCAGTTCTTC. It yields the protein CASTAGAYNEQFF.

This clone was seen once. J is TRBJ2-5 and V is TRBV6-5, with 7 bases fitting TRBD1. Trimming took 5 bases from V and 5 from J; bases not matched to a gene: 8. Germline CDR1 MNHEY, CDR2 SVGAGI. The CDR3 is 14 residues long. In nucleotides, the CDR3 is TGTGCCAGCAGTCAGCAGGGGGAGCGGGAGACCCAGTACTTC. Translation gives CASSQQGERETQYF.

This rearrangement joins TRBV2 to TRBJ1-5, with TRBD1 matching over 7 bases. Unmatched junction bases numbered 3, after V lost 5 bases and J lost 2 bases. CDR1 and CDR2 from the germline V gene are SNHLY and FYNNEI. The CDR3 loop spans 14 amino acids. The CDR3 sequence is CASSTGAGNQPQHF. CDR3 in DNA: TGTGCCAGCAGTACAGGGGCCGGCAATCAGCCCCAGCATTTT.

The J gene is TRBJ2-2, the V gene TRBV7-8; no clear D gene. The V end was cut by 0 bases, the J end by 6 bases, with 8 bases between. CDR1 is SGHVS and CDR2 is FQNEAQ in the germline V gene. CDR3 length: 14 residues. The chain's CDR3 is CASSLAGLAGELFF. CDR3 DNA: TGTGCCAGCAGCTTAGCCGGGTTGGCCGGGGAGCTGTTTTTT.

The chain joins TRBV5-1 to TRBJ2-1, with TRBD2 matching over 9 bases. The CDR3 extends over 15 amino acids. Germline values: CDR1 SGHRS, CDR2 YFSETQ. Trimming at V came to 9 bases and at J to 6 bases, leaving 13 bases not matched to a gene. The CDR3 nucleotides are TGCGCCACCCGGGAAGAGGCGGGAGGGTTCAATGAGCAGTTCTTC. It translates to CATREEAGGFNEQFF.

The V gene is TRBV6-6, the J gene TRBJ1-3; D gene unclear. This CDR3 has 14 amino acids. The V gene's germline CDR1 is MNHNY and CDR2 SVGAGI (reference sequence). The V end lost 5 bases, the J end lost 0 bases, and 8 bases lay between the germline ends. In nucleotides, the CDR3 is TGTGCCAGCAGTCTCCAGCTCTCTGGAAACACCATATATTTT. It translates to CASSLQLSGNTIYF.

The CDR3 DNA follows: TGTGCCAGCTCACGGACAGGGGGCCATCAGCCCCAGCATTTT. Its protein product is CASSRTGGHQPQHF. The chain joins TRBV18 to TRBJ1-5, with TRBD1 matching over 11 bases. There are 14 residues in the CDR3. CDR1 is KGHSH, CDR2 LQKENI, per germline. V shed 4 bases, J shed 5 bases, and the junction held 1 base outside the gene matches.

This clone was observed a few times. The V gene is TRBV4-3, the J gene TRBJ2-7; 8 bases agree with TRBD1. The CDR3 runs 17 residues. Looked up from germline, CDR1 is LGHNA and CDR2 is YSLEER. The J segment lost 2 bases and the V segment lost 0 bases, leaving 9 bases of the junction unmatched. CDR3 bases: TGCGCCAGCAGCCAAGATCCAGGGGGACAGGCAGCCTACGAGCAGTACTTC. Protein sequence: CASSQDPGGQAAYEQYF.

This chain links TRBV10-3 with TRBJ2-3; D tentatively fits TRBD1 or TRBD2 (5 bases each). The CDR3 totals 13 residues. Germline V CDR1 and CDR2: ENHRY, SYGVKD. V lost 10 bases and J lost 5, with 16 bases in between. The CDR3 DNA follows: TGTGCCACTTATGCCGGGACGGGAGATACGCAGTATTTT. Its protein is CATYAGTGDTQYF.

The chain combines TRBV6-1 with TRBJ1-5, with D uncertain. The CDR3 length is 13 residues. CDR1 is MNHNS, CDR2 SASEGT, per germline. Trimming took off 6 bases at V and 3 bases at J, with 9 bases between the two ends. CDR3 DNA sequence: TGTGCCAGCAGGACCGACTACAATCAGCCCCAGCATTTT. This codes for CASRTDYNQPQHF.

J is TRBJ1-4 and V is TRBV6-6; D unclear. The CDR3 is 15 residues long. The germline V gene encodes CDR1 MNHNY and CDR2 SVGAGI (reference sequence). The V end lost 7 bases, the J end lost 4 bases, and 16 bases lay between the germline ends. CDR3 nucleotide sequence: TGTGCCAGCACCCGATCTGGGATCGGTAATGAAAAACTGTTTTTT. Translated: CASTRSGIGNEKLFF.

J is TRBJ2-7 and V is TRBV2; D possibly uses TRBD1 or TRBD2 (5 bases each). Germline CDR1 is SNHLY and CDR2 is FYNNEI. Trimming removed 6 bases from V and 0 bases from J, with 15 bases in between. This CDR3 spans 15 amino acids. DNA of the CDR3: TGTGCCAGCAGAGATCCGGGACGGAGCTCCTACGAGCAGTACTTC. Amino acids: CASRDPGRSSYEQYF.

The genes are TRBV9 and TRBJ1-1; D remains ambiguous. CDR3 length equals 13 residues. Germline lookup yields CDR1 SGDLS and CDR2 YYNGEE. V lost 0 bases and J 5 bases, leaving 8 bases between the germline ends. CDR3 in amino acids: CASSVELLTEAFF. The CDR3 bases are TGTGCCAGCAGCGTAGAACTTCTGACTGAAGCTTTCTTT.